This T cell receptor beta chain was sequenced for a study of blood T cell repertoires in COVID-19. Some clones are missing from TCRdb's copy, which holds only in-frame ones; the method was immunoSEQ multiplex PCR. The table lists under 350,000 clones, 65% to 90% of them singletons, with around 4.2% in the top ten. Looked up from germline, CDR1 is LGHNA and CDR2 is YSLEER. V was pared by 4 bases and J by 0 bases, with 10 bases between. The CDR3 extends over 15 amino acids. The specimen sequenced was PBMCs or T cells enriched from blood (not recorded which). This sequence joins TRBV4-3 and TRBJ1-3, with no clear D. The receptor was derived from a woman between 40 and 50 years old with acute COVID-19. CDR3 nucleotide sequence: TGCGCCAGCAGCCCGAATACAGCCTCTGGAAACACCATATATTTT. As protein: CASSPNTASGNTIYF.